The source of this T cell receptor beta chain is a study of ipilimumab plus nivolumab after autologous stem cell transplantation. Assay used: immunoSEQ multiplex PCR; TCRdb lists only in-frame clones, some missing. The sample contains approximately 80,000 clones, 65% to 85% of which appear only once. Ipilimumab, 1 mg/kg, started 14 to 28 days after autologous transplant. Patients got 3 mg/kg IV nivolumab weeks 1, 4, 7, 10, then biweekly through week 26. This receptor was obtained from a male donor with diffuse large B-cell lymphoma. The source material was PBMCs, sampled in a trial of ipilimumab plus nivolumab as post-transplant consolidation.

The CDR3 reads CASSPGQTHNEQFF. The CDR3, as DNA: TGCGCCAGCAGCCCGGGACAGACCCACAATGAGCAGTTCTTC. The chain combines TRBV5-1 with TRBJ2-1, with TRBD1 identical over 7 bases. Germline V gene data show CDR1 as SGHRS and CDR2 as YFSETQ. Trimming at V came to 4 bases and at J to 5 bases, leaving 6 bases not matched to a gene. CDR3 length: 14 residues.